This TCR beta chain was observed in a study of cytotoxic CD8 clonotypes in ibrutinib-treated CLL. Study-level results: Sustained-remission patients were sampled at one set of times and progressing patients at different ones. Whereas clonality rose at ibrutinib response, it declined toward baseline at progression.

Target depth was 1 in 200,000 to 1 in 1 million T cells, about 10x per clonotype. Sequencing used immunoSEQ multiplex PCR; TCRdb keeps in-frame clones, though not all of them. The sample lists about 45,000 clones, over 50% occurring once. Trimming pared 1 base from V and 3 bases from J, leaving 10 bases between. From germline, CDR1 is SGHVS and CDR2 FNYEAQ. This CDR3 is 15 amino acids long. Turning to this clone: Antigen unknown.

The sequence came from a human donor with chronic lymphocytic leukemia. Sequencing used PBMCs, obtained after 24 months of ibrutinib treatment. The chain uses TRBV7-6 and TRBJ2-1; D is undetermined. The CDR3 coding sequence is TGTGCCAGCAGCTTAGATTCGGCATACTACAATGAGCAGTTCTTC. It specifies CASSLDSAYYNEQFF.